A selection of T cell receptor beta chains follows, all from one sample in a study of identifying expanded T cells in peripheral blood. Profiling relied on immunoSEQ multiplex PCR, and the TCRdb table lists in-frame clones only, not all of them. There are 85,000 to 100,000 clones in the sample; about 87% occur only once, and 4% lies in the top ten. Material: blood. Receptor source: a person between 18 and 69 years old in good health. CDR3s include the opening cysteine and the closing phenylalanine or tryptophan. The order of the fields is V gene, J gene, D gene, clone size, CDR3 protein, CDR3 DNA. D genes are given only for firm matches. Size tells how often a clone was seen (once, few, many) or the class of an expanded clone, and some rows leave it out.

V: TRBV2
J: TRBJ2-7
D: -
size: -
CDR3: CASSEIRVHRYEQYF
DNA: TGTGCCAGCAGTGAAATTCGGGTTCACCGCTACGAGCAGTACTTC

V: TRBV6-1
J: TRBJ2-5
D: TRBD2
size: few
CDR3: CASSPLAGVVSQYF
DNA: TGTGCCAGCAGCCCACTAGCGGGGGTCGTCTCCCAGTACTTC

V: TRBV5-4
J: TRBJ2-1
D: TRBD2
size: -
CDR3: CASSSFSGRTNEQFF
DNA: TGTGCCAGCAGCAGCTTTAGCGGGAGAACCAATGAGCAGTTCTTC

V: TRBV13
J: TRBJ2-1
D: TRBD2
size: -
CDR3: CASGLPGLAENEQFF
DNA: TGTGCCAGCGGCTTACCGGGACTAGCCGAAAATGAGCAGTTCTTC

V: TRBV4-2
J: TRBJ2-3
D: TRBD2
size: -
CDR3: CASSHELAGGPADTQYF
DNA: TGTGCCAGCAGCCACGAACTAGCGGGGGGGCCTGCAGATACGCAGTATTTT

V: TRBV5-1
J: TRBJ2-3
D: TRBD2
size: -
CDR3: CASRTSGSDGTQYF
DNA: TGCGCCAGCAGGACTAGCGGGAGTGACGGTACGCAGTATTTT

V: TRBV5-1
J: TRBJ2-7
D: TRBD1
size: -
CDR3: CASSLDAGGYEQYF
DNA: TGCGCCAGCAGCTTGGACGCAGGGGGCTACGAGCAGTACTTC

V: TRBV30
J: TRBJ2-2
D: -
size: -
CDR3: CAWSAWSTGELFF
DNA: TGTGCCTGGAGTGCGTGGAGCACCGGGGAGCTGTTTTTT

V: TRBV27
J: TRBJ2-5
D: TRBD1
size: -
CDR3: CASSTRDRGGETQYF
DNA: TGTGCCAGCAGTACTAGGGACAGGGGGGGAGAGACCCAGTACTTC

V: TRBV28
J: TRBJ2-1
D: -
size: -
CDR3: CASSLAENEQFF
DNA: TGTGCCAGCAGTTTAGCCGAAAATGAGCAGTTCTTC

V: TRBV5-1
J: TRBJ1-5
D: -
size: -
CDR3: CASSYGNQGQPQHF
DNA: TGCGCCAGCAGCTACGGAAACCAAGGACAGCCCCAGCATTTT

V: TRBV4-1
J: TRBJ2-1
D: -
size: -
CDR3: CASSTGIGGNEQFF
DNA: TGCGCCAGCAGCACAGGGATCGGAGGGAATGAGCAGTTCTTC

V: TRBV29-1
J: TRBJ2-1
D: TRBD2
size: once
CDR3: CSVGLAGVGISYNEQFF
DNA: TGCAGCGTCGGACTAGCGGGAGTAGGTATTTCCTACAATGAGCAGTTCTTC

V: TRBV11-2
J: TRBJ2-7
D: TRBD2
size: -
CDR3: CASSSGLAGATYEQYF
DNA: TGTGCCAGCAGCTCGGGACTAGCGGGCGCAACGTACGAGCAGTACTTC

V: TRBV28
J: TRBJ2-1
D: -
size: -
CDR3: CASNKPPWGDEQFF
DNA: TGTGCCAGCAATAAACCCCCTTGGGGCGATGAGCAGTTCTTC

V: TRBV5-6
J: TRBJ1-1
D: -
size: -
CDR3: CASSSGQNTEAFF
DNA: TGTGCCAGCAGTTCGGGACAGAACACTGAAGCTTTCTTT

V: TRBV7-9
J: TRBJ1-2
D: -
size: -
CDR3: CASSLGELNYGYTF
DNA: TGTGCCAGCAGCCTGGGGGAATTAAACTATGGCTACACCTTC

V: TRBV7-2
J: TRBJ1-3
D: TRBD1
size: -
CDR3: CASSTGGFRNTIYF
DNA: TGTGCCAGCAGCACAGGGGGCTTTCGAAACACCATATATTTT

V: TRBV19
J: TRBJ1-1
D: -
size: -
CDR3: CASSSGHLDTEAFF
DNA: TGTGCCAGTAGTTCGGGCCACTTGGACACTGAAGCTTTCTTT

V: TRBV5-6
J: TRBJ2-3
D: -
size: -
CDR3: CASSLSGRTDTQYF
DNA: TGTGCCAGCAGCTTGTCTGGTCGTACAGATACGCAGTATTTT

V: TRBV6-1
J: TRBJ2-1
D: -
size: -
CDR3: CASSEDAGAGEQFF
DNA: TGTGCCAGCAGTGAAGACGCAGGGGCGGGTGAGCAGTTCTTC

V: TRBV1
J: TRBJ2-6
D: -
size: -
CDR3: CTSSRLCAQSRANVLTF
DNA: TGCACCAGCAGTCGACTGTGTGCACAAAGTCGGGCCAACGTCCTGACTTTC